Listed below are T cell receptor beta chains from one sample, sequenced in a study of Graves' ophthalmopathy and Graves' hyperthyroidism. MiXCR, run by TCRdb on the multiplex PCR reads, gives a single entry per CDR3 protein. The profile shows approximately 1.2 million distinct CDR3 sequences, less than 45% of them singletons. The specimen sequenced was peripheral blood or thyroid tissue (not recorded which). These receptors all come from an adult man with Graves' hyperthyroidism. The CDR3 runs from the conserved cysteine through the conserved F or W. Each record gives: J gene, V gene, clone size, D gene, CDR3 protein, CDR3 DNA. A D gene is named only where the DNA matches it firmly. For some rows the clone size is stated as once, few or many, or as a class when expanded; others skip it.

TRBJ1-3 | TRBV2 | many | NA | CASRRGRDSGNTIYF | TGTGCCAGCAGGCGGGGCCGAGACTCTGGAAACACCATATATTTT
TRBJ1-1 | TRBV12-3/TRBV12-4 | NA | NA | CASSFTDPGLNTEAFF | TGTGCCAGCAGTTTCACCGATCCGGGGCTCAACACTGAAGCTTTCTTT
TRBJ1-1 | TRBV29-1 | many | NA | CSVEDGRRQFTEAFF | TGCAGCGTTGAAGATGGGAGGAGACAGTTCACTGAAGCTTTCTTT
TRBJ2-5 | TRBV20-1 | many | NA | CSARAQETQYF | TGCAGTGCTAGAGCGCAGGAGACCCAGTACTTC
TRBJ2-1 | TRBV14 | NA | NA | CASSQGRASPTYNEQFF | TGTGCCAGCAGCCAGGGACGCGCGAGCCCTACCTACAATGAGCAGTTCTTC
TRBJ1-2 | TRBV20-1 | few | NA | CSASVERRFYGYTF | TGCAGTGCTTCGGTGGAACGGAGGTTCTATGGCTACACCTTC
TRBJ1-2 | TRBV6-5 | few | NA | CASSYAGRDGYTF | TGTGCCAGCAGTTACGCGGGGCGGGATGGCTACACCTTC
TRBJ2-7 | TRBV7-9 | NA | TRBD2 | CASSQEAASGRSYEQYF | TGCGCCAGCAGCCAAGAAGCCGCTAGCGGGAGATCCTACGAGCAGTACTTC
TRBJ1-4 | TRBV18 | few | NA | CASSPAGSNEKLFF | TGTGCCAGCTCACCAGCGGGGAGTAATGAAAAACTGTTTTTT
TRBJ1-5 | TRBV12-3/TRBV12-4 | many | NA | CASSPRYRQSQHF | TGTGCCAGCAGTCCCAGGTACCGACAATCCCAGCATTTT